This T cell receptor beta chain was identified during a study of lymphopenia after photon versus proton radiotherapy (dated by TCRdb to the late 2010s). Looking at the study overall: Photon and proton radiation therapy were compared by the study for their immunological effects in patients with gastrointestinal tumors who developed high-grade lymphopenia. A cohort of approximately 20 patients with gastrointestinal tumors who received either photon or proton therapy and subsequently developed lymphopenia was included. The goal of the study was to describe how the two radiation modalities differ in their effects on the immune system.

Broad study findings and their caveats: During treatment, patients who received photon therapy lost naive T cells and TCR diversity and gained effector/memory populations, whereas patients who received proton therapy remained relatively stable. The authors looked at the survival association only in patients who died, and they framed better survival with proton therapy as a possibility rather than a demonstrated result. Across the cohort, an inverse correlation was found between a larger post-nadir drop in TCR diversity and overall survival time among patients who died. After the lymphocyte count nadir, photon-treated repertoires showed oligoclonal expansion, especially of CD8+ Temra cells, which drove the drop in diversity.

Remarks on this clone: It has no known antigen specificity. No much larger clone is present one base from it, and per-base qualities are unavailable. This CDR3 is also generated by other DNA sequences in the sample.

Libraries came from the immunoSEQ multiplex PCR assay. Alongside multiparametric flow cytometry, deep sequencing of rearranged TCR beta loci was used to profile the T cell repertoires. TCRdb took this table from immuneACCESS and kept in-frame rearrangements with V and J called. Such tables lack part of the clones; where checked against another copy, unresolved V genes explain under half of the gap, and the rest is unexplained. This sample comprises around 64,000 clones, around 90% of them detected only once. Clones ranked in the top ten supply 13% of the sample. Including the terminal cysteine and phenylalanine, the CDR3 comprises 16 residues. Only CDR3 DNA remains: 48 bases, in frame from the first base. Ends trimmed: V by 4 bases, J by 8 bases; bases unmatched to a gene: 14. CDR1 LNHDA and CDR2 SQIVND are derived from the germline V gene (reference sequence).

This sequence uses TRBV19 and TRBJ2-1; TRBD2 fits 7 bases in the junction. Here the sequenced sample was peripheral blood, taken from a patient treated with proton-based radiotherapy. The sequence was collected from a man older than 75 with esophageal cancer. The CDR3 protein sequence reads: CASSKFPSGRADEQFF. The DNA sequence reads TGTGCCAGTAGTAAATTTCCTAGTGGGAGGGCCGATGAGCAGTTCTTC.